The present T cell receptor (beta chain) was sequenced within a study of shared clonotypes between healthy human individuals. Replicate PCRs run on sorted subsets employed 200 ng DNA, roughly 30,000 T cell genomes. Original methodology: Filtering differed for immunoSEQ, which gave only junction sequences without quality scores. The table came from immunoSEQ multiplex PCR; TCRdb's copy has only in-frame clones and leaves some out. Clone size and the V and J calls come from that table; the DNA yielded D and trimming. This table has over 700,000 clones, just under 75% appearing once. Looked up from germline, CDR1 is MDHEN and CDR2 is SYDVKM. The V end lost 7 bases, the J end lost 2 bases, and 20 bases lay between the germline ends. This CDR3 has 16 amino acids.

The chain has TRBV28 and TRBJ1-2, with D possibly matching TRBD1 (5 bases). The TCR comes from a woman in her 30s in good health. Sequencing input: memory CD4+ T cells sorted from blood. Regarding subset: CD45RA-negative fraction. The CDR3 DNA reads TGTGCCAGCACCCCTGGGGGACTTCGGAGGAACTATGGCTACACCTTC. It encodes CASTPGGLRRNYGYTF.